This record covers a single T cell receptor beta chain. What it binds is unknown. It was by 5' RACE with UMI labels that the TRB cDNA libraries were prepared. TCRdb derives one entry per CDR3 protein from the 5' RACE reads, leaving out DNA. This listing includes 100,000 to 150,000 distinct CDR3 sequences. The data were obtained in a study of CXCR3-negative and CXCR3-positive naive CD8 T cells. Germline V gene data show CDR1 as MGHRA and CDR2 as YSYEKL. This CDR3 has 14 residues. Whole-study results and caveats: CXCR3-positive naive cells carried more hydrophobic TRB CDR3s than CXCR3-negative naive cells did.

The source material was naive CXCR3- CD8+ T cells from blood. The subset: CD45RO-CCR7+CD27+CD95- naive CD8+ T cells lacking CXCR3 (TNR3-). J is TRBJ1-1 and V is TRBV4-1; as DNA is missing, the TRBD1 call by TCRdb cannot be tested. This TCR was recovered from a human donor in good health. Some clones in this sample may be carry-over from other donors' samples. The CDR3 reads CASSPGTGGREAFF.